Presented here are 15 T cell receptor beta chains from one specimen sequenced in a study of blood T cell repertoires in COVID-19. Generated by immunoSEQ multiplex PCR, the TCRdb table keeps only in-frame clones and is missing some. This table holds more than 110,000 clones, around nine tenths found once. The specimen sequenced was peripheral blood. The receptors originated from a middle-aged woman with acute or convalescent COVID-19.

The J gene is TRBJ2-2, the V gene TRBV12-3 or TRBV12-4; no clear D gene. The CDR3 spans 11 residues. Trimming cost V 5 bases and J 7 bases, with 5 bases left between them. The CDR3 spells CASSLRGELFF. The CDR3 nucleotides are TGTGCCAGCAGTCTCCGCGGGGAGCTGTTTTTT.

The chain uses TRBV5-1 and TRBJ1-4; 11 bases agree with TRBD1. Germline assignment: CDR1 SGHRS and CDR2 YFSETQ. The CDR3 runs to 15 residues. The ends lost 4 bases at V and 8 bases at J; junction bases unmatched: 7. DNA for the CDR3: TGCGCCAGCAGCGCCTGGACAGGGGGCGCGGAAAAACTGTTTTTT. As protein: CASSAWTGGAEKLFF.

The genes are TRBV10-1 and TRBJ2-3, with 11 bases aligning to TRBD1. The CDR3 has 15 amino acids. CDR1 WNHNN and CDR2 SYGVQD come from the germline V gene (reference sequence). With V trimmed by 4 bases and J by 0 bases, 0 bases remained unmatched. CDR3 bases: TGCGCCAGCAGTGGGGACAGGGGGAGCACAGATACGCAGTATTTT. Residues: CASSGDRGSTDTQYF.

The rearrangement links TRBV7-6 to TRBJ2-5; 8 bases line up with TRBD2. Germline V gene sequence: CDR1 SGHVS, CDR2 FNYEAQ. This CDR3 is 15 amino acids long. V trimming: 6 bases; J trimming: 1 base; junction bases outside the gene matches: 7. CDR3 sequence (DNA): TGTGCCAGCAGACCCCGCGGGGGGACCCAAGAGACCCAGTACTTC. As protein: CASRPRGGTQETQYF.

This clone turned up a few times. The chain links TRBV30 to TRBJ1-4; 7 positions match TRBD1. Unmatched junction bases numbered 12, after V lost 5 bases and J lost 3 bases. Germline V lookup: CDR1 GTSNPN, CDR2 SVGIG (reference sequence). There are 16 residues in the CDR3. The CDR3 sequence is CAWGAPRQGANEKLFF. CDR3 sequence (DNA): TGTGCCTGGGGGGCCCCCCGACAGGGAGCTAATGAAAAACTGTTTTTT.

The V and J genes are TRBV5-1 and TRBJ2-1; 9 nucleotides line up with TRBD1. The CDR3 has 15 amino acids. Germline V gene sequence: CDR1 SGHRS, CDR2 YFSETQ. V dropped 0 bases and J dropped 8; count of bases not matched to a gene: 6. CDR3 sequence: CASSLVTGGSDEQFF. The DNA for the CDR3 is TGCGCCAGCAGCTTGGTGACAGGGGGTTCGGATGAGCAGTTCTTC. The full variable domain, its missing parts supplied by reference TRBV5-1 and TRBJ2-1, is KAGVTQTPRYLIKTRGQQVTLSCSPISGHRSVSWYQQTPGQGLQFLFEYFSETQRNKGNFPGRFSGRQFSNSRSEMNVSTLELGDSALYLCASSLVTGGSDEQFFGPGTRLTVL.

This clone was seen once. The chain combines TRBV18 with TRBJ1-1; D ambiguous. Per germline, CDR1 KGHSH and CDR2 LQKENI. The CDR3 has 11 amino acids. The germline V and J ends were trimmed by 3 bases and 3 bases, with 2 bases remaining between them. The CDR3 here is CASSPDTEAFF. Written as DNA, the CDR3 is TGTGCCAGCTCACCCGACACTGAAGCTTTCTTT.

The chain has TRBV12-3 or TRBV12-4 and TRBJ1-4, with TRBD1 matching 7 bases. The V gene end was trimmed by 4 bases and the J gene end by 8 bases; junction bases not matched to a gene: 4. The CDR3 runs 13 residues. The CDR3 loop reads CASSYRGEEKLFF. CDR3 nucleotides: TGTGCCAGCAGTTACAGGGGTGAGGAAAAACTGTTTTTT.

The chain is built from TRBV7-8 and TRBJ2-1, with 10 bases lining up with TRBD2. Germline-derived CDR1 and CDR2 are SGHVS and FQNEAQ. The CDR3 is 15 amino acids. The V and J ends lost 6 bases and 5 bases, in that order; junction bases with no gene match: 7. The chain's CDR3 is CASSFLAGDDNEQFF. For the CDR3, the DNA is TGTGCCAGCAGTTTTCTAGCGGGAGACGACAATGAGCAGTTCTTC. The full variable domain, its missing parts supplied by reference TRBV7-8 and TRBJ2-1, is GAGVSQSPRYKVAKRGQDVALRCDPISGHVSLFWYQQALGQGPEFLTYFQNEAQLDKSGLPSDRFFAERPEGSVSTLKIQRTQQEDSAVYLCASSFLAGDDNEQFFGPGTRLTVL.

This clone turned up a few times. The chain has TRBV9 and TRBJ1-6, with 9 bases matching TRBD1. CDR1 is SGDLS, CDR2 YYNGEE, per germline. The CDR3 runs 13 residues. With V trimmed by 2 bases and J by 12 bases, 3 bases remained unmatched. The CDR3 DNA sequence: TGTGCCAGCAGCGTCGGACAGGGGAAACCCCTCCACTTT. The encoded protein is CASSVGQGKPLHF. Full variable domain (rest looked up from reference TRBV9 and TRBJ1-6): DSGVTQTPKHLITATGQRVTLRCSPRSGDLSVYWYQQSLDQGLQFLIQYYNGEERAKGNILERFSAQQFPDLHSELNLSSLELGDSALYFCASSVGQGKPLHFGNGTRLTVT.

V usage is TRBV30 and J usage is TRBJ1-2; 9 bases agree with TRBD1. From germline, CDR1 is GTSNPN and CDR2 SVGIG (reference sequence). The CDR3 spans 14 residues. The V and J ends lost 2 bases and 7 bases, in that order; junction bases with no gene match: 8. The CDR3 coding sequence is TGTGCCTGGAGTACGGACGGGACAGGGAGTGGCTACACCTTC. Its translation: CAWSTDGTGSGYTF.

The gene calls are TRBV7-9 and TRBJ1-2; 10 positions match TRBD1. Germline values: CDR1 SEHNR, CDR2 FQNEAQ (reference sequence). The trim removed 3 bases at V and 4 bases at J, leaving 5 bases unmatched. The CDR3 is 15 amino acids. The CDR3 bases are TGTGCCAGCAGCTTGGGACAGGGGCCAGCCTATGGCTACACCTTC. Translating gives CASSLGQGPAYGYTF. The whole variable domain, remainder taken from reference TRBV7-9 and TRBJ1-2, is DTGVSQNPRHKITKRGQNVTFRCDPISEHNRLYWYRQTLGQGPEFLTYFQNEAQLEKSRLLSDRFSAERPKGSFSTLEIQRTEQGDSAMYLCASSLGQGPAYGYTFGSGTRLTVV.

The rearrangement uses TRBV5-5 and TRBJ1-1; 8 bases map to TRBD1. Germline CDR1 SGHKS, CDR2 YYEKEE (reference sequence). This CDR3 comprises 14 residues. Trimming removed 4 bases from V and 8 bases from J; junction bases left unmatched: 10. CDR3 in DNA: TGTGCCAGCAGCCGACTCTTCGGGGACAGGGAAGCTTTCTTT. Protein: CASSRLFGDREAFF.

The J gene is TRBJ1-5, the V gene TRBV7-9; D remains ambiguous. Deletions cut 4 bases from V and 0 bases from J, with 7 bases between. This CDR3 contains 14 residues. Germline V gene sequence: CDR1 SEHNR, CDR2 FQNEAQ (reference sequence). DNA for the CDR3: TGTGCCAGCAGCTCAATCGGTAGCAATCAGCCCCAGCATTTT. Its translation is CASSSIGSNQPQHF.

The chain employs TRBV5-4 and TRBJ2-2, with unresolved D. CDR1 and CDR2 (germline): SGHNT, YYREEE (reference sequence). Trimming left V 0 bases short and J 2 bases short, with 8 bases between. This CDR3 is 15 amino acids long. The CDR3 protein is CASSLDSRNTGELFF. The CDR3 DNA sequence: TGTGCCAGCAGCTTGGACAGTCGTAACACCGGGGAGCTGTTTTTT.